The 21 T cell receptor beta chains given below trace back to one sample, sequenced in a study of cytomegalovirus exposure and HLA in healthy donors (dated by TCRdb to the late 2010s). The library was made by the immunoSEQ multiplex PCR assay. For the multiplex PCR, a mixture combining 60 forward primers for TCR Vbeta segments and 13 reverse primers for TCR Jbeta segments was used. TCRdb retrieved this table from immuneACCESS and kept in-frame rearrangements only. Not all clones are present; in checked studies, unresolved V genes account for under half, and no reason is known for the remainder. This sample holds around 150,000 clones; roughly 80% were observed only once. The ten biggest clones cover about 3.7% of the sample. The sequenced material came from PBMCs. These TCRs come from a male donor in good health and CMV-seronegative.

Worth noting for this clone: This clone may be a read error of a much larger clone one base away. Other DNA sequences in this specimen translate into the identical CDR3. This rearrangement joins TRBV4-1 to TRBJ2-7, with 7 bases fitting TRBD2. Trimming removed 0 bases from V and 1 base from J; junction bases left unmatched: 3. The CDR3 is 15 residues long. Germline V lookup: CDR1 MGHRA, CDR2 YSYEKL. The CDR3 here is CASSQEQAGSYEQYF. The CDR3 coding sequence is TGCGCCAGCAGCCAAGAACAAGCGGGGTCCTACGAGCAGTACTTC.

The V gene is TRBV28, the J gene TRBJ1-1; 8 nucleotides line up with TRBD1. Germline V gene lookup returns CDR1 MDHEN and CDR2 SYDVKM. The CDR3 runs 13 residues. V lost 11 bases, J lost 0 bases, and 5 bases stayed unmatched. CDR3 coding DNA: TGTGCCGCGCTGGACAGGGTGAACACTGAAGCTTTCTTT. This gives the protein CAALDRVNTEAFF.

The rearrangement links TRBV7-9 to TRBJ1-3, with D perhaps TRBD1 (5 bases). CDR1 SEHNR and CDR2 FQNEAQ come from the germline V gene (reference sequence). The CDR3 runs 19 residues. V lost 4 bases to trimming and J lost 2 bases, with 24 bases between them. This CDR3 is CASSSLGDYPPGAGNTIYF. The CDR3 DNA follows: TGTGCCAGCAGCTCCCTGGGGGACTATCCGCCGGGGGCTGGAAACACCATATATTTT.

The CDR3 spells CASSLVLLGGTLFF. For the CDR3, the DNA is TGTGCCAGCAGTTTAGTCCTTCTCGGGGGAACGCTGTTTTTT. The rearrangement uses TRBV5-8 and TRBJ1-4; D perhaps matches TRBD1 (5 bases). CDR1 and CDR2 (germline): SGHTS, YDEGEE. This CDR3 has 14 amino acids. Trimming left V 5 bases short and J 14 bases short, with 22 bases between.

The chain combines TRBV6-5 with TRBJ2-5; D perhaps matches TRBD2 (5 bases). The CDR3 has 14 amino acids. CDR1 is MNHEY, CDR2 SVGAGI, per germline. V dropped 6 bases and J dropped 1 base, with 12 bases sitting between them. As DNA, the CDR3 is TGTGCCAGCAGGGACGGAGGACCCCAAGAGACCCAGTACTTC. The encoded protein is CASRDGGPQETQYF.

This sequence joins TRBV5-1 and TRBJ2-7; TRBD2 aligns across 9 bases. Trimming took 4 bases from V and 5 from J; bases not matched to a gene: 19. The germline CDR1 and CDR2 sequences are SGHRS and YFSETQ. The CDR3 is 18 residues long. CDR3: CASSDLAGLGRGSHEQYF. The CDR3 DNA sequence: TGCGCCAGCAGCGATCTAGCGGGATTGGGGCGAGGGAGCCACGAGCAGTACTTC.

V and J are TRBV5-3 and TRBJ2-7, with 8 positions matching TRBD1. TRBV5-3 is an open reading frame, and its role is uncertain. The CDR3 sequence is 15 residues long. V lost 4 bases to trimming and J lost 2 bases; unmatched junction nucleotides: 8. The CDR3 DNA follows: TGTGCCAGAAGCGAGGACAGGGACGCTCCCTACGAGCAGTACTTC. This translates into CARSEDRDAPYEQYF.

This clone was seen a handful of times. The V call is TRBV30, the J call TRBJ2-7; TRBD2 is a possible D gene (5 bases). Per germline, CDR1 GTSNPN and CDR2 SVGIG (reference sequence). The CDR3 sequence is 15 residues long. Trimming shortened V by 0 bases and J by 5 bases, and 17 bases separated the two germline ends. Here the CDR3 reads CAWSVRLGGFDEQYF. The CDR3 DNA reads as TGTGCCTGGAGTGTGAGGCTGGGCGGGTTCGACGAGCAGTACTTC. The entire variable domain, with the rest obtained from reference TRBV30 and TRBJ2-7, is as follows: SQTIHQWPATLVQPVGSPLSLECTVEGTSNPNLYWYRQAAGRGLQLLFYSVGIGQISSEVPQNLSASRPQDRQFILSSKKLLLSDSGFYLCAWSVRLGGFDEQYFGPGTRLTVT.

The CDR3 sequence: CASSNPEGIAYEQYF. Here the CDR3 DNA reads TGTGCCAGCAGTAATCCCGAGGGAATTGCCTACGAGCAGTACTTC. The genes are TRBV6-6 and TRBJ2-7, with a tentative D call TRBD2 (5 bases). The V gene lost 5 bases and the J gene lost 2 bases, with 16 bases spanning the gap. Germline V gene lookup returns CDR1 MNHNY and CDR2 SVGAGI (reference sequence). The CDR3 has 15 residues.

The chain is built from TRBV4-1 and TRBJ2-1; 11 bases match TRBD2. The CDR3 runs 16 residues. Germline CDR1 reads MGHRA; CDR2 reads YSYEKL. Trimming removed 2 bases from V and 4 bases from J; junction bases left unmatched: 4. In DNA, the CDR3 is TGCGCCAGCAGCCAATTAGCGGGGGGGGAATACAATGAGCAGTTCTTC. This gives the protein CASSQLAGGEYNEQFF.

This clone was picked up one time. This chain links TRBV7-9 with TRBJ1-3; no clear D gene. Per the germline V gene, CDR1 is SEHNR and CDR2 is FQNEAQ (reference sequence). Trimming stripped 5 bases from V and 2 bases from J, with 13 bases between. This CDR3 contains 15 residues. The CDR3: CASSRGTTPGNTIYF. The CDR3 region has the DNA TGTGCCAGCAGCCGGGGAACCACCCCTGGAAACACCATATATTTT.

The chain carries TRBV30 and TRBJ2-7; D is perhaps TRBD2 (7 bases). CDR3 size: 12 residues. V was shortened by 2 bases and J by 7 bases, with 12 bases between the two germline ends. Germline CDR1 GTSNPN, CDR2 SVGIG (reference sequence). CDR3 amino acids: CAWSRGAWEQYF. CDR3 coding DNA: TGTGCCTGGAGTCGGGGGGCTTGGGAGCAGTACTTC.

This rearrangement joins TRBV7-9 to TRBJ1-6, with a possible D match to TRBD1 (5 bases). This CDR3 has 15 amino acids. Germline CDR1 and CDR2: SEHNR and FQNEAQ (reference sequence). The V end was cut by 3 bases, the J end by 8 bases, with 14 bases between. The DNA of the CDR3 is TGTGCCAGCAGCTTCATTCAGGGCGGTGATTCACCCCTCCACTTT. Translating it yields CASSFIQGGDSPLHF.

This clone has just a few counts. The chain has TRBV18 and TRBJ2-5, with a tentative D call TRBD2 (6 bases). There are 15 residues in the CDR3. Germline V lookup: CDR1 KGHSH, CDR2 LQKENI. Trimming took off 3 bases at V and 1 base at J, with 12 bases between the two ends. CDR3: CASSPRLAVQETQYF. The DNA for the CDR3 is TGTGCCAGCTCACCGCGCTTAGCGGTCCAAGAGACCCAGTACTTC.

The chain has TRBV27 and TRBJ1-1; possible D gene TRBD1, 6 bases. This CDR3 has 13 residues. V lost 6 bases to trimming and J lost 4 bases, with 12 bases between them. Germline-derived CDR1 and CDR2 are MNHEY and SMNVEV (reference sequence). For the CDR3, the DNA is TGTGCCAGCAGGATAACAGGGTTCACTGAAGCTTTCTTT. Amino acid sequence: CASRITGFTEAFF.

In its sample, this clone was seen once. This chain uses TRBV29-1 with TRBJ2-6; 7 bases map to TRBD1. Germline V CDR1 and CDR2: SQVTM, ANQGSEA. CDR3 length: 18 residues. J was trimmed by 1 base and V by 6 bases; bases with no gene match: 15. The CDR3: CSVTNTGDGSSGANVLTF. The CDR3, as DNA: TGCAGCGTCACCAATACAGGGGATGGTTCGTCTGGGGCCAACGTCCTGACTTTC.

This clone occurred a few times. CDR3 coding DNA: TGTGCCAGCAGTGTGCCCGGGGACAGGGGGCTCCATGAGCAGTTCTTC. Translating gives CASSVPGDRGLHEQFF. The chain couples TRBV6-6 to TRBJ2-1, with TRBD1 matching over 12 bases. The CDR3 totals 16 residues. J lost 8 bases, V lost 5 bases, and 10 bases had no gene match. CDR1 and CDR2 from the germline V gene are MNHNY and SVGAGI (reference sequence).

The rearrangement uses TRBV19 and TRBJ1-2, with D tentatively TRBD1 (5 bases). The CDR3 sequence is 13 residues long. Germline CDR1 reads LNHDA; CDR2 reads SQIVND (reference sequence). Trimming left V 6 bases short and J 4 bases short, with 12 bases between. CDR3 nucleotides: TGTGCCAGTAGATCACAGGAGTTCTATGGCTACACCTTC. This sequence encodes CASRSQEFYGYTF.

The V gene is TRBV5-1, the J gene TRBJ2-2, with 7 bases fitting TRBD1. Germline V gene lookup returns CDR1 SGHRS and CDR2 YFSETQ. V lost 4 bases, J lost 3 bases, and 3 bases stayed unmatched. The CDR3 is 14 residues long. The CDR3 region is CASSMGQHTGELFF. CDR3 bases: TGCGCCAGCAGCATGGGACAGCACACCGGGGAGCTGTTTTTT. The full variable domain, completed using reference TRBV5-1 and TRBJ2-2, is KAGVTQTPRYLIKTRGQQVTLSCSPISGHRSVSWYQQTPGQGLQFLFEYFSETQRNKGNFPGRFSGRQFSNSRSEMNVSTLELGDSALYLCASSMGQHTGELFFGEGSRLTVL.

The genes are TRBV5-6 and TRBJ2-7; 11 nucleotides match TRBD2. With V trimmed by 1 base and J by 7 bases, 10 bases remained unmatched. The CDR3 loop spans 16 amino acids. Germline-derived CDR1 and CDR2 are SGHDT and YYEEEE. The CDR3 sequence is CASSLPGTSGYWEQYF. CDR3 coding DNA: TGTGCCAGCAGCTTGCCCGGGACTAGCGGTTACTGGGAGCAGTACTTC.

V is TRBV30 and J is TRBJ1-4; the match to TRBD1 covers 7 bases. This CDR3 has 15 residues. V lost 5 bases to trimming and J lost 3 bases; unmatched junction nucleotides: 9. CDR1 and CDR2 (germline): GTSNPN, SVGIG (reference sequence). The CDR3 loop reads CAWGAQGGANEKLFF. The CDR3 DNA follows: TGTGCCTGGGGTGCCCAGGGGGGAGCTAATGAAAAACTGTTTTTT.